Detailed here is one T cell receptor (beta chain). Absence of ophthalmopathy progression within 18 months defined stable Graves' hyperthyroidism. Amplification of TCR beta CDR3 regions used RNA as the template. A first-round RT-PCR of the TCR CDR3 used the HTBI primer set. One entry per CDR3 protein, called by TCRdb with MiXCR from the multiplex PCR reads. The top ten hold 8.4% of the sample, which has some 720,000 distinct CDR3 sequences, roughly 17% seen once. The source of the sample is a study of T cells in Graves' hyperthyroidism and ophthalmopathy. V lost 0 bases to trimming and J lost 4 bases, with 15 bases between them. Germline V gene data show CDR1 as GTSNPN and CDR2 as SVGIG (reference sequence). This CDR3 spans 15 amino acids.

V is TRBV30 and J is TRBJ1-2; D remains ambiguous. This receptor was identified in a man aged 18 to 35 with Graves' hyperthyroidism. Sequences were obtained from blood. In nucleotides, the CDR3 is TGTGCCTGGAGTGTATTTGTCATGGGTGTCTATGGCTACACCTTC. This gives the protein CAWSVFVMGVYGYTF.